This T cell receptor beta chain was captured in a study of CD8+CD57+ T cells in acquired aplastic anemia. Study-wide context: Sorted CD4+ and CD8+ cells yielded about 2.9 ug of DNA on average. General study findings and limits: It was found that fewer than 35 CD8+ CDR3 sequences were shared between patients and controls.

CDR3 length equals 14 residues. V lost 3 bases, J lost 10 bases, and 13 bases lay in between. The germline gives CDR1 SNHLY, CDR2 FYNNEI. The patients chosen for sequencing had shown expansion of CD8+CD57+ cells (detected by flow cytometry). Blood was sampled before the patients had received any therapy. Points on this clonotype: Its antigen is as yet unknown.

The use of genomic DNA as template underpinned the TCR beta VDJ and CDR3 profiling. TCRdb analysed the reads with MiXCR anew, one entry per CDR3 protein. Of around 170,000 distinct CDR3 sequences in the sample, roughly half were seen once. This chain joins TRBV2 and TRBJ1-6, with D tentatively TRBD1 (5 bases). Sequenced material: sorted CD4+, CD8+, or CD8+CD57+ T cells (not recorded which) from PBMCs. The receptor was derived from a human donor with aplastic anemia. The CDR3 is CASSDPKGSSPLHF. CDR3 bases: TGTGCCAGCAGTGATCCCAAGGGGAGCTCACCCCTCCACTTT.